Each of the 4 T cell receptor beta chains below was sequenced from the same sample in a study of CD8 T cells in ankylosing spondylitis. For these receptors, no antigen is known. Each CDR3 protein is one row after TCRdb ran MiXCR on the 5' RACE reads. The sample lists a few hundred thousand distinct CDR3 sequences, around 16% occurring once. Study-level findings and limits: In ankylosing spondylitis blood, a motif of roughly 8 highly homologous TCR beta variants appeared characteristic.

Material for sequencing was blood, either unsorted or a sorted T cell fraction (not recorded which). Receptors originate from a male donor with ankylosing spondylitis.

This clonotype was recorded many times. The V gene is TRBV4-3, the J gene TRBJ1-3; weak D call: TRBD1 (5 bases). Trimming pared 3 bases from V and 0 bases from J, leaving 12 bases between. Germline V CDR1 and CDR2: LGHNA, YSLEER. This CDR3 contains 16 residues. The CDR3 is CASSQSRRGSGNTIYF. The CDR3 nucleotides are TGCGCCAGCAGCCAGAGCCGTAGGGGCTCTGGAAACACCATATATTTT.

This clonotype was found once. The gene calls are TRBV27 and TRBJ1-2; D call uncertain. Looked up from germline, CDR1 is MNHEY and CDR2 is SMNVEV (reference sequence). This CDR3 is 14 amino acids long. Trimming took 2 bases from V and 6 from J, leaving 13 bases between them. The CDR3: CASSLTTDPHGYTF. CDR3 nucleotide sequence: TGTGCCAGCAGTTTAACTACAGACCCCCATGGCTACACCTTC.

This clonotype was recorded a few times. This chain joins TRBV27 and TRBJ2-1; possibly TRBD1 or TRBD2 for D (5 bases each). The V gene lost 10 bases and the J gene lost 2 bases, with 12 bases spanning the gap. This CDR3 comprises 13 residues. Germline CDR1 and CDR2: MNHEY and SMNVEV (reference sequence). The CDR3 DNA is TGTGCCACCGGGGACGCCACCTACAATGAGCAGTTCTTC. As protein: CATGDATYNEQFF.

This clonotype occurred a few times. The chain recombines TRBV6-2 or TRBV6-3 with TRBJ2-3, with 9 bases fitting TRBD2. CDR3 length equals 20 residues. Germline CDR1 is MNHEY and CDR2 is SVGEGT. With 0 bases clipped from V and 0 bases from J, the junction kept 13 bases outside the gene matches. CDR3: CASSYSFGSGSFRSTDTQYF. The CDR3 DNA reads as TGTGCCAGCAGTTACTCGTTTGGTAGCGGGAGTTTTAGGAGCACAGATACGCAGTATTTT.